The present entry profiles one T cell receptor beta chain with its context. This sample is part of a study of blood T cell repertoires in COVID-19. Study information: Sites across the United States, Italy and Spain contributed samples from acute and convalescent COVID-19.

Grouping used clinical history reported by participants in a survey and questionnaire. This CDR3 comprises 15 residues. Trimming left V 7 bases short and J 7 bases short, with 20 bases between. Germline V CDR1 and CDR2: LNHDA, SQIVND (reference sequence). Sequencing was performed with immunoSEQ multiplex PCR; in TCRdb, only in-frame clones are kept and a portion is missing. The profile shows a few hundred thousand clones, over 75% of them singletons. Sequencing was carried out using PBMCs or T cells enriched from blood (not recorded which). This rearrangement joins TRBV19 to TRBJ1-5; D is perhaps TRBD1 (5 bases). The source is a woman aged 35 to 49 who had recovered from COVID-19. The CDR3 region has the DNA TGTGCCAGTACCGGAGGGGCACAAGGACGACAGCCCCAGCATTTT. Translation gives CASTGGAQGRQPQHF.